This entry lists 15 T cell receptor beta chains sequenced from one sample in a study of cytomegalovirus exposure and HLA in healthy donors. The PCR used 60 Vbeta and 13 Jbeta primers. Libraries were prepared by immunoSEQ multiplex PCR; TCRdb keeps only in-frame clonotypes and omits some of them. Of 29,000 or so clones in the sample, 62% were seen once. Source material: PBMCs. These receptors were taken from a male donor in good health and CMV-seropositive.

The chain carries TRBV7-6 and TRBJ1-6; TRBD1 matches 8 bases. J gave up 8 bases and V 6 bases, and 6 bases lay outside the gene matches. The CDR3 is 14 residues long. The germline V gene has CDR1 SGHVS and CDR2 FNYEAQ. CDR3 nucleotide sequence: TGTGCCAGCAGGGTCGGGACAGGTGATTCACCCCTCCACTTT. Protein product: CASRVGTGDSPLHF.

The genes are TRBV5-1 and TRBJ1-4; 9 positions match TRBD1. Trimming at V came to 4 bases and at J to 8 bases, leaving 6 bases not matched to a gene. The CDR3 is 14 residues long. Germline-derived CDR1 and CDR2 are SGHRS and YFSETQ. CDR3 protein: CASSPGTGMEKLFF. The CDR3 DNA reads TGCGCCAGCAGCCCCGGGACAGGGATGGAAAAACTGTTTTTT.

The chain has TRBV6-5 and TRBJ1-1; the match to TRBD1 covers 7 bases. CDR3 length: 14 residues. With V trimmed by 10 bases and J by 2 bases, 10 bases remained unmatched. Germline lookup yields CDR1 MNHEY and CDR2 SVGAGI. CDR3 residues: CAIKEQGTNTEAFF. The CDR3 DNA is TGTGCCATAAAAGAACAGGGGACCAACACTGAAGCTTTCTTT.

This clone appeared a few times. The chain's CDR3 is CASSTSRQEPSPLHF. The CDR3 DNA is TGTGCCAGCAGCACGAGCCGACAGGAGCCTTCACCCCTCCACTTT. The chain recombines TRBV7-8 with TRBJ1-6, with D tentatively TRBD1 (6 bases). The CDR3 totals 15 residues. V shed 5 bases and J shed 9 bases, with 17 bases lying between them. Germline values: CDR1 SGHVS, CDR2 FQNEAQ.

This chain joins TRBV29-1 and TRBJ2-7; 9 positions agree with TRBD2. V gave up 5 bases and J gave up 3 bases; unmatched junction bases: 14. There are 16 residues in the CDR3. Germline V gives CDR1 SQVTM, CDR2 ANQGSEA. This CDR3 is CSVQYYIAGEDYEQYF. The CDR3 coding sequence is TGCAGCGTTCAGTATTATATAGCGGGAGAAGACTACGAGCAGTACTTC.

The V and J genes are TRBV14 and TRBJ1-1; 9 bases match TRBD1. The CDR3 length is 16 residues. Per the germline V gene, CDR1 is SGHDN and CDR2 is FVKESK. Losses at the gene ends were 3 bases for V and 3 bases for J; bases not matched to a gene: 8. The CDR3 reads CASSHLGTGRDTEAFF. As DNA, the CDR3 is TGTGCCAGCAGCCACCTTGGGACAGGGCGGGACACTGAAGCTTTCTTT.

CDR3 sequence (DNA): TGTGCCAGCAGTTCCCCGGGACAGGGGACCAATGGCTACACCTTC. It encodes CASSSPGQGTNGYTF. V gene TRBV28 combines with J gene TRBJ1-2; the match to TRBD1 covers 10 bases. The germline CDR1 and CDR2 sequences are MDHEN and SYDVKM. The CDR3 extends over 15 amino acids. Unmatched junction bases numbered 8, after V lost 4 bases and J lost 6 bases.

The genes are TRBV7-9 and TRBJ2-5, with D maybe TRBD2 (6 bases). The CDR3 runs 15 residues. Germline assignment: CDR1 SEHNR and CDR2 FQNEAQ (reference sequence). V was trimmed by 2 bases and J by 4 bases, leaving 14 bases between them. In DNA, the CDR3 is TGTGCCAGCAGCTTAAAGAGGAGGGTAGGAGAGACCCAGTACTTC. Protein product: CASSLKRRVGETQYF.

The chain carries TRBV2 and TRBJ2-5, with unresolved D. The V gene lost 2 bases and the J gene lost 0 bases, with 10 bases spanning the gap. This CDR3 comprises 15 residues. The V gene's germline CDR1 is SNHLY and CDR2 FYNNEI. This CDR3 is CASSERSSYQETQYF. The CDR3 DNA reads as TGTGCCAGCAGTGAACGGAGCAGTTACCAAGAGACCCAGTACTTC.

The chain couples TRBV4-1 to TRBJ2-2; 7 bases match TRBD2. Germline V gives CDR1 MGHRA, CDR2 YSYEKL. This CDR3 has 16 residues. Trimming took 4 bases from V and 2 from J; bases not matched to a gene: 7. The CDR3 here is CASSPPSGVNTGELFF. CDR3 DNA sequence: TGCGCCAGCAGCCCACCTAGCGGAGTAAACACCGGGGAGCTGTTTTTT.

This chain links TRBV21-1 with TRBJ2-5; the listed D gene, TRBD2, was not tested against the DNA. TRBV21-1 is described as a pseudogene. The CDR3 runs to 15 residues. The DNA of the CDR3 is TGTGCCAGCAGCCCACCGGGTTTCGAAAAAGAGACCCAGTACTTC. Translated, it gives CASSPPGFEKETQYF.

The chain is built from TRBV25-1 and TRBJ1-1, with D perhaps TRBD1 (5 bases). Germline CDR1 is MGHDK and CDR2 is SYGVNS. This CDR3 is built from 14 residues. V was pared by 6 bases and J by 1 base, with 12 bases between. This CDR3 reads CASRPPGGNTEAFF. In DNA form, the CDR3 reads TGTGCCAGCAGGCCCCCGGGGGGGAACACTGAAGCTTTCTTT.

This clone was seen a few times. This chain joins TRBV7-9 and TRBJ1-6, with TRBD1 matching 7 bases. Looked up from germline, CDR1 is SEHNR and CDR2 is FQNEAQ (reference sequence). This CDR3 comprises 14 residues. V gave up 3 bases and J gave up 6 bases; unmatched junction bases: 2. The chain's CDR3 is CASSLTGFNSPLHF. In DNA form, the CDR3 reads TGTGCCAGCAGCTTGACAGGGTTTAATTCACCCCTCCACTTT.

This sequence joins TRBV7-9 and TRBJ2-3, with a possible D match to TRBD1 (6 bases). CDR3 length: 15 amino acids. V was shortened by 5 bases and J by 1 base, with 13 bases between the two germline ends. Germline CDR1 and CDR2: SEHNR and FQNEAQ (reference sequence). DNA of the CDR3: TGTGCCAGCAGCAGCTACAGGGAAGGCACAGATACGCAGTATTTT. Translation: CASSSYREGTDTQYF.

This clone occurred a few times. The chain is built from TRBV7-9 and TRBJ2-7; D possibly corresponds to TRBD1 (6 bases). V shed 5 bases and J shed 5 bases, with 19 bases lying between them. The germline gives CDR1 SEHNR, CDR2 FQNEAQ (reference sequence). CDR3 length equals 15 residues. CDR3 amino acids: CASSAPWQGIDEQYF. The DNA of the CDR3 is TGTGCCAGCAGCGCCCCATGGCAGGGGATCGACGAGCAGTACTTC. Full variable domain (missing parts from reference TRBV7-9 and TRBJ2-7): DTGVSQNPRHKITKRGQNVTFRCDPISEHNRLYWYRQTLGQGPEFLTYFQNEAQLEKSRLLSDRFSAERPKGSFSTLEIQRTEQGDSAMYLCASSAPWQGIDEQYFGPGTRLTVT.